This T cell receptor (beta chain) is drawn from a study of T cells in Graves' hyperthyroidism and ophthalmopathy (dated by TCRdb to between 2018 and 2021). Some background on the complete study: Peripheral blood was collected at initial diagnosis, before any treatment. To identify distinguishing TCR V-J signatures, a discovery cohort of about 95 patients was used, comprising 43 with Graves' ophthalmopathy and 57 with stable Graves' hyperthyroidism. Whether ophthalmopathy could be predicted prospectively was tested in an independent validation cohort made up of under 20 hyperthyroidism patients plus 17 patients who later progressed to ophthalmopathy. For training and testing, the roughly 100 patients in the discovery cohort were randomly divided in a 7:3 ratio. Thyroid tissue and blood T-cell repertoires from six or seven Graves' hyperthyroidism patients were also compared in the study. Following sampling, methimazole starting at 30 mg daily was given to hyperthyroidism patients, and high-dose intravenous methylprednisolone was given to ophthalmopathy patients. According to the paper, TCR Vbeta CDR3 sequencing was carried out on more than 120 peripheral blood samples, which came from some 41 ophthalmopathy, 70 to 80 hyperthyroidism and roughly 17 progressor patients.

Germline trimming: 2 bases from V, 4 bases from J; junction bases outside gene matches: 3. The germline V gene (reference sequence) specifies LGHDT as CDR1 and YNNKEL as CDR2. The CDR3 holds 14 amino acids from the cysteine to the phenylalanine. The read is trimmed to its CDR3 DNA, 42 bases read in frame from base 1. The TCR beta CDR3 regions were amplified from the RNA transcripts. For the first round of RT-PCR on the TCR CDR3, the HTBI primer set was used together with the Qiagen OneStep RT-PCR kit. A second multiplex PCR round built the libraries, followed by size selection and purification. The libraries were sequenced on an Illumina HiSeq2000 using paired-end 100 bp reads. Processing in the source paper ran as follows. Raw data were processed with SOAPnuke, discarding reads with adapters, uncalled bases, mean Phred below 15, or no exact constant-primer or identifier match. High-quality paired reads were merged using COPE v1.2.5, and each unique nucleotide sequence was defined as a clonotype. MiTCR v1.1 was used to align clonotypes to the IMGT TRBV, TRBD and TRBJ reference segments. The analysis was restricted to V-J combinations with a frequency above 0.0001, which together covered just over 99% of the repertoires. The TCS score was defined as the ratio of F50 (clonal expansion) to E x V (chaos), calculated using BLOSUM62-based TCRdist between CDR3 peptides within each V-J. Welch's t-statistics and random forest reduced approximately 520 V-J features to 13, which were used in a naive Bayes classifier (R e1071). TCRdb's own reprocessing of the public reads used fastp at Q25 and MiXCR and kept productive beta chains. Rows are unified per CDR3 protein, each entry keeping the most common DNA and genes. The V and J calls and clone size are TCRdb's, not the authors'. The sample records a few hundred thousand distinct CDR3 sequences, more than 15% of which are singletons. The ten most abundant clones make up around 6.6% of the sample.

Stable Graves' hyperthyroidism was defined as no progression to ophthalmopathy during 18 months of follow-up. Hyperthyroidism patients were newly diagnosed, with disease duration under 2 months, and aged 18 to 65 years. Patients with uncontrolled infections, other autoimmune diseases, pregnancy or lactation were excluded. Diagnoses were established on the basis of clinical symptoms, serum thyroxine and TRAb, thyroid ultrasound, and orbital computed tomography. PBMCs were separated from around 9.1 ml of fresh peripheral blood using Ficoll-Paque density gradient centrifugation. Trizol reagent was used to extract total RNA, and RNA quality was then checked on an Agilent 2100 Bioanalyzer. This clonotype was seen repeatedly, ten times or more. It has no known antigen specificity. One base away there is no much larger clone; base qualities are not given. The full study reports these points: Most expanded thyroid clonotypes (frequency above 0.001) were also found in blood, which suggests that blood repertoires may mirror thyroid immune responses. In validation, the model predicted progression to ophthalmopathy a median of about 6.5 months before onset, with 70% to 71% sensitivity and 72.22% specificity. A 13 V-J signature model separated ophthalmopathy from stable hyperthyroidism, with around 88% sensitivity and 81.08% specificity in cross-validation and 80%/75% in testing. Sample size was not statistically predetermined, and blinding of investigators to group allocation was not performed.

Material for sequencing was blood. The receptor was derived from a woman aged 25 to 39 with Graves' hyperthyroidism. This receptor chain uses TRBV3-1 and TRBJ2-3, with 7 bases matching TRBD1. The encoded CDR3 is CASSQRTGADTQYF. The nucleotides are TGTGCCAGCAGCCAACGTACAGGGGCAGATACGCAGTATTTT.